Presented here are 20 T cell receptor beta chains from one specimen sequenced in a study of early T cells in non-severe SARS-CoV-2 infection. Via MiXCR, TCRdb re-called the 5' RACE reads, giving one row per CDR3 protein. The sample consists of tens of thousands of distinct CDR3 sequences, roughly 12% of them appearing once. The material sequenced was whole blood, taken at baseline. All receptors derive from an adult who was a healthcare worker with PCR-confirmed SARS-CoV-2 infection or an uninfected control (not recorded which).

In this sample, this clonotype is medium-sized. This chain joins TRBV7-9 and TRBJ2-7; no reliable D call. Trimming pared 6 bases from V and 4 bases from J, leaving 13 bases between. CDR1 and CDR2 (germline): SEHNR, FQNEAQ (reference sequence). This CDR3 is built from 13 residues. CDR3 region: CASRDGLRYEQYF. CDR3 DNA sequence: TGTGCCAGCAGGGATGGTCTTAGGTACGAGCAGTACTTC. The full variable domain, completed using reference TRBV7-9 and TRBJ2-7, is DTGVSQNPRHKITKRGQNVTFRCDPISEHNRLYWYRQTLGQGPEFLTYFQNEAQLEKSRLLSDRFSAERPKGSFSTLEIQRTEQGDSAMYLCASRDGLRYEQYFGPGTRLTVT.

This clonotype was observed at least ten times. The chain employs TRBV12-3 or TRBV12-4 and TRBJ2-7; 9 nucleotides align to TRBD1. Unmatched junction bases numbered 7, after V lost 4 bases and J lost 3 bases. This CDR3 is built from 15 residues. The CDR3 is CASSSPGTGNYEQYF. CDR3 in DNA: TGTGCCAGCAGTTCTCCCGGGACAGGGAACTACGAGCAGTACTTC.

This clonotype was detected only a few times. The chain carries TRBV27 and TRBJ1-6; tentatively, D is TRBD1 (5 bases). Looked up from germline, CDR1 is MNHEY and CDR2 is SMNVEV (reference sequence). The CDR3 consists of 14 residues. Trimming left V 3 bases short and J 10 bases short, with 13 bases between. The CDR3: CASSFAGDGSPLHF. CDR3 sequence (DNA): TGTGCCAGCAGTTTCGCCGGGGACGGCTCACCCCTCCACTTT.

This clonotype has only a few counts. The genes are TRBV28 and TRBJ1-3, with no clear D. The germline CDR1 and CDR2 sequences are MDHEN and SYDVKM. The CDR3 consists of 12 residues. V was pared by 3 bases and J by 5 bases, with 5 bases between. The DNA for the CDR3 is TGTGCCAGCAGTTTTATGCGAAACACCATATATTTT. This sequence encodes CASSFMRNTIYF. Looking up the rest from reference TRBV28 and TRBJ1-3 gives the full variable domain: DVKVTQSSRYLVKRTGEKVFLECVQDMDHENMFWYRQDPGLGLRLIYFSYDVKMKEKGDIPEGYSVSREKKERFSLILESASTNQTSMYLCASSFMRNTIYFGEGSWLTVV.

The sample holds a few counts of this clonotype. The rearrangement uses TRBV10-3 and TRBJ2-5, with TRBD2 identical over 10 bases. Germline lookup yields CDR1 ENHRY and CDR2 SYGVKD. Unmatched junction bases numbered 6, after V lost 3 bases and J lost 5 bases. The CDR3 loop spans 15 amino acids. CDR3 protein: CAISDSLAGVETQYF. DNA for the CDR3: TGTGCCATCAGTGATTCGCTAGCGGGAGTTGAGACCCAGTACTTC.

This clonotype has at least ten counts. The rearrangement joins TRBV27 to TRBJ1-2; D is perhaps TRBD1 (5 bases). Germline assignment: CDR1 MNHEY and CDR2 SMNVEV (reference sequence). There are 15 residues in the CDR3. Trimming removed 3 bases from V and 4 bases from J, with 15 bases in between. The CDR3 nucleotides are TGTGCCAGCAGTTTGTCGGGGAATACAGGCTATGGCTACACCTTC. It codes for CASSLSGNTGYGYTF.

This clonotype was counted ten times or more. This chain uses TRBV10-3 with TRBJ1-1; D uncertain. Trimming removed 4 bases at V and 8 bases at J, with 11 bases between. This CDR3 contains 12 residues. The germline V gene has CDR1 ENHRY and CDR2 SYGVKD. This CDR3 is CAISAASGEAFF. The CDR3 DNA is TGTGCCATCAGTGCCGCCTCAGGCGAAGCTTTCTTT.

This clonotype was recorded a few times. This chain connects TRBV5-1 to TRBJ2-1; no reliable D call. The germline V gene encodes CDR1 SGHRS and CDR2 YFSETQ. Trimming stripped 7 bases from V and 0 bases from J, with 14 bases between. The CDR3 spans 15 residues. The CDR3 loop reads CASGPYRSSYNEQFF. DNA for the CDR3: TGCGCCAGCGGTCCTTACAGAAGCTCCTACAATGAGCAGTTCTTC.

This clonotype has more than one count but fewer than ten. This chain uses TRBV29-1 with TRBJ1-2; D remains unclear. Trimming took off 0 bases at V and 9 bases at J, with 11 bases between the two ends. This CDR3 comprises 12 residues. Germline V gene data show CDR1 as SQVTM and CDR2 as ANQGSEA. This chain's CDR3 is CSVEDTKKSYTF. The DNA for the CDR3 is TGCAGCGTTGAAGATACAAAAAAGAGCTACACCTTC.

This clonotype was recorded a few times. The V and J genes are TRBV6-1 and TRBJ1-2; D remains ambiguous. Trimming left V 1 base short and J 4 bases short, with 10 bases between. The CDR3 loop spans 14 amino acids. The germline gives CDR1 MNHNS, CDR2 SASEGT. The CDR3 region has the DNA TGTGCCAGCAGTGAAGTAACTGCAACCTATGGCTACACCTTC. This sequence encodes CASSEVTATYGYTF.

This clonotype was seen a handful of times. The V call is TRBV7-8, the J call TRBJ2-7, with 9 bases identical to TRBD2. In germline, CDR1 is SGHVS, CDR2 FQNEAQ. The CDR3 length is 18 residues. Unmatched junction bases numbered 10, after V lost 1 base and J lost 0 bases. This CDR3 is CASSLGASGNPGSYEQYF. Written as DNA, the CDR3 is TGTGCCAGCAGCTTAGGGGCTAGCGGGAACCCGGGCTCCTACGAGCAGTACTTC.

This clonotype turned up a few times. At one of its ends the junction is not consistent with the germline gene, which may arise from a read error. The chain recombines TRBV6-6 with TRBJ2-7; 11 bases fit TRBD1. Germline CDR1 reads MNHNY; CDR2 reads SVGAGI (reference sequence). This CDR3 is built from 16 residues. This chain's CDR3 is CASRTGGGIGLYEQYF. The DNA for the CDR3 is TGCGCCAGCAGGACAGGGGGCGGTATTGGATTGTACGAGCAGTACTTC.

V usage is TRBV7-6 and J usage is TRBJ2-5; tentatively, D is TRBD1 (5 bases). Trimming took off 5 bases at V and 4 bases at J, with 14 bases between the two ends. The CDR3 is 14 amino acids. The V gene's germline CDR1 is SGHVS and CDR2 FNYEAQ. CDR3 nucleotides: TGTGCCAGCAGCCCCAGGGCTTTAGGAGAGACCCAGTACTTC. As protein: CASSPRALGETQYF. Full variable domain (rest looked up from reference TRBV7-6 and TRBJ2-5): GAGVSQSPRYKVTKRGQDVALRCDPISGHVSLYWYRQALGQGPEFLTYFNYEAQQDKSGLPNDRFSAERPEGSISTLTIQRTEQRDSAMYRCASSPRALGETQYFGPGTRLLVL.

This clonotype was seen just once. V and J are TRBV7-9 and TRBJ2-7, with D tentatively TRBD2 (6 bases). V lost 5 bases and J 6 bases, leaving 14 bases between the germline ends. The CDR3 consists of 13 residues. CDR1 is SEHNR and CDR2 is FQNEAQ in the germline V gene (reference sequence). This CDR3 is CASSARLEGEQYF. The CDR3, as DNA: TGTGCCAGCAGCGCTAGACTAGAAGGCGAGCAGTACTTC.

At least ten counts were recorded for this clonotype. This chain links TRBV9 with TRBJ2-7, with 7 positions matching TRBD2. This CDR3 comprises 15 residues. J was trimmed by 3 bases and V by 3 bases; bases with no gene match: 9. CDR1 SGDLS and CDR2 YYNGEE come from the germline V gene. DNA for the CDR3: TGTGCCAGCAGCGCGGGACCCGGGGGGTTCTACGAGCAGTACTTC. Amino acid sequence: CASSAGPGGFYEQYF.

This CDR3 reads CASSPRTDNEQFF. Here the CDR3 DNA reads TGTGCCAGCAGCCCCCGGACAGACAATGAGCAGTTCTTC. V gene TRBV7-9 combines with J gene TRBJ2-1, with D maybe TRBD1 (6 bases). CDR3 length: 13 amino acids. V dropped 5 bases and J dropped 5 bases, with 10 bases sitting between them. Germline V CDR1 and CDR2: SEHNR, FQNEAQ (reference sequence). Looking up the rest from reference TRBV7-9 and TRBJ2-1 gives the full variable domain: DTGVSQNPRHKITKRGQNVTFRCDPISEHNRLYWYRQTLGQGPEFLTYFQNEAQLEKSRLLSDRFSAERPKGSFSTLEIQRTEQGDSAMYLCASSPRTDNEQFFGPGTRLTVL.

The chain combines TRBV24-1 with TRBJ2-6; TRBD1 might be the D (5 bases). The ends were cut back, 4 bases at V and 8 bases at J, with 14 bases in the middle. The CDR3 consists of 15 residues. Germline values: CDR1 KGHDR, CDR2 SFDVKD. CDR3 sequence (DNA): TGTGCCACCAGTGACCCAGGGATGGGGTCCAACGTCCTGACTTTC. This translates into CATSDPGMGSNVLTF.

The table lists this clonotype with many counts. This chain connects TRBV5-4 to TRBJ2-2, with D maybe TRBD2 (6 bases). The ends were cut back, 4 bases at V and 0 bases at J, with 13 bases in the middle. CDR1 is SGHNT, CDR2 YYREEE, per germline (reference sequence). This CDR3 region has 16 residues. The CDR3 sequence: CASSLRLGPNTGELFF. CDR3 nucleotides: TGTGCCAGCAGCCTCCGACTAGGCCCGAACACCGGGGAGCTGTTTTTT.

This rearrangement joins TRBV18 to TRBJ2-7, with D perhaps TRBD1 (6 bases). Trimming shortened V by 0 bases and J by 4 bases, and 13 bases separated the two germline ends. The CDR3 has 15 residues. In germline, CDR1 is KGHSH, CDR2 LQKENI. This CDR3 is CASSPPLNRAYEQYF. DNA of the CDR3: TGTGCCAGCTCACCACCTCTGAACAGGGCATACGAGCAGTACTTC.

V and J are TRBV3-1 and TRBJ1-1; TRBD1 aligns across 8 bases. Looked up from germline, CDR1 is LGHDT and CDR2 is YNNKEL (reference sequence). V shed 0 bases and J 0 bases; nucleotides not matched to a gene: 9. CDR3 length: 18 amino acids. CDR3 protein: CASSQDRGDRYMNTEAFF. Here the CDR3 DNA reads TGTGCCAGCAGCCAAGATCGAGGGGACAGGTACATGAACACTGAAGCTTTCTTT.